The source of this T cell receptor beta chain is a study of T cells in localized non-small cell lung cancer. Looked up from germline, CDR1 is LNHDA and CDR2 is SQIVND (reference sequence). The CDR3 is made up of 16 amino acids. Deletions cut 1 base from V and 0 bases from J, with 10 bases between. Regarding this clone: Its antigen is currently unknown.

Sequencing used immunoSEQ multiplex PCR; TCRdb keeps in-frame clones, though not all of them. This table holds 25,000 or so clones, around nine tenths found once. General study results and limits: Out of the top 100 tumor clones, a median approximately 50 were seen in adjacent lung. Among blood samples, higher T cell density accompanied longer overall survival.

The chain recombines TRBV19 with TRBJ2-1; D is undetermined. The receptor comes from a female donor older than 55 with stage I lung adenocarcinoma. The material sequenced was peripheral blood, taken before any cancer treatment. CDR3 protein: CASSIAGMSSYNEQFF. Here the CDR3 DNA reads TGTGCCAGTAGTATAGCCGGTATGAGCTCCTACAATGAGCAGTTCTTC.